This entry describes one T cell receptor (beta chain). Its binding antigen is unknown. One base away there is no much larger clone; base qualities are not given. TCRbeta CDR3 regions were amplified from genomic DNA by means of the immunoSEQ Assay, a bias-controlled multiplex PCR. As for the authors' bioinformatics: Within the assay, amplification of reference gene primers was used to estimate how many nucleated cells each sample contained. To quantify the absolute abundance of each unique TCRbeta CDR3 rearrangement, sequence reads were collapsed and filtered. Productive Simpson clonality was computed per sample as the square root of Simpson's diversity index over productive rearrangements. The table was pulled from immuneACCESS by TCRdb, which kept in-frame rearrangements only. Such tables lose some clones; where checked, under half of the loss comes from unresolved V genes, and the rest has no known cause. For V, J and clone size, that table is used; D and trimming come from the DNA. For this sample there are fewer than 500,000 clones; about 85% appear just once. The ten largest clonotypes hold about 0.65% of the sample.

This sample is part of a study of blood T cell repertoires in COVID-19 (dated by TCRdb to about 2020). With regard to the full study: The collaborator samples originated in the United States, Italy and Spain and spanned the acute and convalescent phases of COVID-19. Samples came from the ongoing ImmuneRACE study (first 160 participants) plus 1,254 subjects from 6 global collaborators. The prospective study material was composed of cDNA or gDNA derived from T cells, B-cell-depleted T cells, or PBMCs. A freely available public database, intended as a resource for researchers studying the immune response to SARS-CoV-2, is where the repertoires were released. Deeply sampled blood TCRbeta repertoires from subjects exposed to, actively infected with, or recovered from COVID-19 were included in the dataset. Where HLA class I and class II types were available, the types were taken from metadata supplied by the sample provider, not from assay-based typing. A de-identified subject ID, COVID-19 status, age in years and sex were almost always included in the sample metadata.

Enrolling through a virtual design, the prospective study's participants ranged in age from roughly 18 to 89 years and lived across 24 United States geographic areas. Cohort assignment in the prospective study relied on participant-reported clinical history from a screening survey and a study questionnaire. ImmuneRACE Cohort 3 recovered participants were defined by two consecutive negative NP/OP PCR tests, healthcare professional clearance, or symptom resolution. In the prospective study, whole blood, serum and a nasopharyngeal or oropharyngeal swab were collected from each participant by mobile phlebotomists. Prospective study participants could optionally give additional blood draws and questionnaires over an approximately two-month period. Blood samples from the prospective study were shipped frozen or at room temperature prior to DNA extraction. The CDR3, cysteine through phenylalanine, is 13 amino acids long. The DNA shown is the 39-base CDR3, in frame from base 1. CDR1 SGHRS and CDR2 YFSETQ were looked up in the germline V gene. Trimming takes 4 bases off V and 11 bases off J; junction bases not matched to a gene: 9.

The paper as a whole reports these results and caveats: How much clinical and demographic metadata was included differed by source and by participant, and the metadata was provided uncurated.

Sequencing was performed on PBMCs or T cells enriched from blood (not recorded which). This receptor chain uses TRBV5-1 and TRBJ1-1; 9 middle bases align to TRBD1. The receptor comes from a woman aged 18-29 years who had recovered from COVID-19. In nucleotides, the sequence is TGCGCCAGCAGCCGCACCGGGACAGGGAATGCTTTCTTT. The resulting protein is CASSRTGTGNAFF. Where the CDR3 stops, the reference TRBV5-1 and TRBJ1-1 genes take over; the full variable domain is KAGVTQTPRYLIKTRGQQVTLSCSPISGHRSVSWYQQTPGQGLQFLFEYFSETQRNKGNFPGRFSGRQFSNSRSEMNVSTLELGDSALYLCASSRTGTGNAFFGQGTRLTVV.